The clone carrying this TCR beta chain is a singleton in its sample. The table came from immunoSEQ multiplex PCR; TCRdb's copy has only in-frame clones and leaves some out. The sample holds fewer than 90,000 clones; around 94% are singletons and the top ten take around 1.7%. This entry is derived from a study of T cell changes during pregnancy in multiple sclerosis. The germline V and J ends were trimmed by 4 bases and 0 bases, with 10 bases remaining between them. The CDR3 loop spans 15 amino acids. Germline loops: CDR1 SGHRS, CDR2 YFSETQ. This specimen consisted of peripheral blood, obtained after pregnancy. The origin of this receptor is a female donor in good health, enrolled as a control in a pregnancy study. The chain links TRBV5-1 to TRBJ2-2; D possibly corresponds to TRBD1 (6 bases). The CDR3 region is CASSPDSANTGELFF. CDR3 DNA sequence: TGCGCCAGCAGCCCGGACAGCGCGAACACCGGGGAGCTGTTTTTT.